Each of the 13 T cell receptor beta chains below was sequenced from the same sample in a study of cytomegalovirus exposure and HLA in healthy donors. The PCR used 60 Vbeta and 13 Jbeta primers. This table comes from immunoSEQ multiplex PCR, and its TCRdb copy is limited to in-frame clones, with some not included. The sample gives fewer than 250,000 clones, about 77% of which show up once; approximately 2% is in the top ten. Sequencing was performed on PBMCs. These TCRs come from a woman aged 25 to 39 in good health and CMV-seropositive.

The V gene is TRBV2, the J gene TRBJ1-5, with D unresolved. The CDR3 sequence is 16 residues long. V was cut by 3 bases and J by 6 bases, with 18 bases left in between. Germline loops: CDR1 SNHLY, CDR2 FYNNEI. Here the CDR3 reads CASSDLGLRVGQPQHF. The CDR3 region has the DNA TGTGCCAGCAGTGATTTGGGTCTGAGGGTAGGTCAGCCCCAGCATTTT. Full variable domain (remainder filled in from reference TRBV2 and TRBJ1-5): EPEVTQTPSHQVTQMGQEVILRCVPISNHLYFYWYRQILGQKVEFLVSFYNNEISEKSEIFDDQFSVERPDGSNFTLKIRSTKLEDSAMYFCASSDLGLRVGQPQHFGDGTRLSIL.

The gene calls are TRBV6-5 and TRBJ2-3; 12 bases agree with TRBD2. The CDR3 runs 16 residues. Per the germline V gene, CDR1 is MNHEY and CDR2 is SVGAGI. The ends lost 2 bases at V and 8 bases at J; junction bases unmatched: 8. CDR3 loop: CASSYGLAGGPGTQYF. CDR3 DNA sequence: TGTGCCAGCAGTTACGGCCTAGCGGGGGGGCCAGGTACGCAGTATTTT.

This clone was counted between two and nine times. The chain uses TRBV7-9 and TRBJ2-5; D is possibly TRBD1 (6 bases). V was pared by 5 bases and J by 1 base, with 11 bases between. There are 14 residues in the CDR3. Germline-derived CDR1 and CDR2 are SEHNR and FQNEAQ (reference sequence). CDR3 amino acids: CASSRDRSQETQYF. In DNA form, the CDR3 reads TGTGCCAGCAGCCGTGACAGGAGCCAAGAGACCCAGTACTTC.

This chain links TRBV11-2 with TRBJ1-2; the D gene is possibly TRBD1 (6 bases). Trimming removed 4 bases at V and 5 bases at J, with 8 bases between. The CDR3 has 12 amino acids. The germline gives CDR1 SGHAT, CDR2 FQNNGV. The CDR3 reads CASSSDSYGYTF. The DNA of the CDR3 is TGTGCCAGCAGCTCGGACAGTTATGGCTACACCTTC.

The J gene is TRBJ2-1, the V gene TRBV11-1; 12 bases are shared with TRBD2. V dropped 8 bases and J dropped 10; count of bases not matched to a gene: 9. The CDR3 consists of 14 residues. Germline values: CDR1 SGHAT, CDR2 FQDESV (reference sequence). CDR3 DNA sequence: TGTGCCAGCTCTCTAGCGGGGGGGTTGGGGGAGCAGTTCTTC. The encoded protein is CASSLAGGLGEQFF. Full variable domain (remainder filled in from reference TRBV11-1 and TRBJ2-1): EAEVAQSPRYKITEKSQAVAFWCDPISGHATLYWYRQILGQGPELLVQFQDESVVDDSQLPKDRFSAERLKGVDSTLKIQPAELGDSAMYLCASSLAGGLGEQFFGPGTRLTVL.

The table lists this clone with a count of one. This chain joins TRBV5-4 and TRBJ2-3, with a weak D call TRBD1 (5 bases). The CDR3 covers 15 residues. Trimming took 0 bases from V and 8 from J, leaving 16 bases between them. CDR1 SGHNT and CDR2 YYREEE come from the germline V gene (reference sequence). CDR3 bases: TGTGCCAGCAGCTTGGGTCAGGGCCCCCAGGGTACGCAGTATTTT. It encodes CASSLGQGPQGTQYF.

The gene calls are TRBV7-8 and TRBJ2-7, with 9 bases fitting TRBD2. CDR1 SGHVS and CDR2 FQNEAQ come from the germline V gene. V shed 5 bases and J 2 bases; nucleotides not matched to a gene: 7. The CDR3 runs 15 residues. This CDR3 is CASSDGLAGPYEQYF. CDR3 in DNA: TGTGCCAGCAGCGACGGGCTAGCGGGACCCTACGAGCAGTACTTC.

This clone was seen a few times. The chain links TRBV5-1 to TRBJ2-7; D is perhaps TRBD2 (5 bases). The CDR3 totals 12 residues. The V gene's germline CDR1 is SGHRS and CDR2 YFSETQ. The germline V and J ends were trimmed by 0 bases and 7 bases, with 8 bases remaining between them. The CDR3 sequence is CASSLDGGEQYF. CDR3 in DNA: TGCGCCAGCAGCTTGGACGGAGGTGAGCAGTACTTC.

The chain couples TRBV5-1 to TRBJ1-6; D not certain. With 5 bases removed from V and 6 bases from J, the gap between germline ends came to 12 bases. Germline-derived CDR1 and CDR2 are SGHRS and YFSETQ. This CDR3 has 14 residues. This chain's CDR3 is CASRPGASNSPLHF. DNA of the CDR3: TGCGCCAGCAGACCGGGAGCTTCTAATTCACCCCTCCACTTT.

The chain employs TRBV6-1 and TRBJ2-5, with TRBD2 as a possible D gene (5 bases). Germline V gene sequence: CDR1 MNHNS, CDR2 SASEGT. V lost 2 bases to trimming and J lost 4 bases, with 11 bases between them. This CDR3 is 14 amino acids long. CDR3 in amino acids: CASSEMVGVETQYF. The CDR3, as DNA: TGTGCCAGCAGTGAAATGGTGGGAGTAGAGACCCAGTACTTC.

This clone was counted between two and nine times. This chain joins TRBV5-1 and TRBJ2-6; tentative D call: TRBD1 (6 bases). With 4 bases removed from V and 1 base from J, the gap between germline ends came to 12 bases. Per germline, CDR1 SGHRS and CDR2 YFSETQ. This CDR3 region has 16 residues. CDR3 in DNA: TGCGCCAGCAGCCTCATACAGGGTTCTGGGGCCAACGTCCTGACTTTC. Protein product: CASSLIQGSGANVLTF.

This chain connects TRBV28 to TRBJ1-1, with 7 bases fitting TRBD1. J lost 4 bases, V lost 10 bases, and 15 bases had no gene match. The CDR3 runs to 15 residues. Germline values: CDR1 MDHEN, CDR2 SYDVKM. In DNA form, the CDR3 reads TGTGCCATTCGGGAGGGGGCCAGGGTAGGCACTGAAGCTTTCTTT. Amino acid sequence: CAIREGARVGTEAFF.

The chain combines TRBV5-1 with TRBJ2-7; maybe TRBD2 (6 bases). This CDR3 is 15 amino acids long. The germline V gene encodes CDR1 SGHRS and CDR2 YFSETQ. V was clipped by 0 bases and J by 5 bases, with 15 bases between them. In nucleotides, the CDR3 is TGCGCCAGCAGCTTGGGGGACTCCTCCCCCCACGAGCAGTACTTC. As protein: CASSLGDSSPHEQYF.